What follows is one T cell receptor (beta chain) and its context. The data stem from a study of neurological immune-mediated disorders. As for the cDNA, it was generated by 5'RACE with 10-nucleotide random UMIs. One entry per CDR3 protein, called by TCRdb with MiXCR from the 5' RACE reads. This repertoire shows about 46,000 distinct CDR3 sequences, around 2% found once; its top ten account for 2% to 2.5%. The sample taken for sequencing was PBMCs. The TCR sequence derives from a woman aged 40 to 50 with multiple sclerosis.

The CDR3 DNA is TGCAGTGCTAGTCCCGGGAAAAATAATTCACCCCTCCACTTT. Amino acids: CSASPGKNNSPLHF. V and J are TRBV20-1 and TRBJ1-6, with no clear D. The CDR3 length is 14 residues. From germline, CDR1 is DFQATT and CDR2 SNEGSKA (reference sequence). V was trimmed by 3 bases and J by 5 bases, leaving 11 bases between them.